This passage covers 32 T cell receptor beta chains from one sample sequenced in a study of blood T cell repertoires in COVID-19. Sequenced by immunoSEQ multiplex PCR; TCRdb stores in-frame clones only, minus some. The sample lists roughly 250,000 clones; 88% were seen once. The material sequenced was peripheral blood. These receptors originate from a woman aged 40 to 50 who had recovered from COVID-19.

The chain employs TRBV30 and TRBJ2-7; 10 bases are a match to TRBD1. V was pared by 1 base and J by 2 bases, with 2 bases of the junction left unmatched. The CDR3 runs to 14 residues. Germline assignment: CDR1 GTSNPN and CDR2 SVGIG (reference sequence). The CDR3 nucleotides are TGTGCCTGGAGTGCCGGACAGGGGGCCTACGAGCAGTACTTC. It yields the protein CAWSAGQGAYEQYF.

The CDR3 sequence is CASSFEGASAETQYF. In nucleotides, the CDR3 is TGTGCCAGCAGCTTTGAGGGGGCTTCAGCAGAGACCCAGTACTTC. This chain links TRBV7-2 with TRBJ2-5, with 7 bases fitting TRBD1. The junction had 8 bases not matched to a gene; V was cut back by 3 bases and J by 4 bases. This CDR3 spans 15 amino acids. Looked up from germline, CDR1 is SGHTA and CDR2 is FQGNSA. The variable domain in full, with the rest retrieved from reference TRBV7-2 and TRBJ2-5, is GAGVSQSPSNKVTEKGKDVELRCDPISGHTALYWYRQSLGQGLEFLIYFQGNSAPDKSGLPSDRFSAERTGGSVSTLTIQRTQQEDSAVYLCASSFEGASAETQYFGPGTRLLVL.

The chain carries TRBV18 and TRBJ1-5; 9 nucleotides align to TRBD1. The CDR3 runs to 16 residues. CDR1 is KGHSH, CDR2 LQKENI, per germline. Unmatched junction bases numbered 8, after V lost 2 bases and J lost 6 bases. The CDR3, as DNA: TGTGCCAGCTCACCAGACGGACAGGGGTTTCCTCAGCCCCAGCATTTT. This gives the protein CASSPDGQGFPQPQHF.

V gene TRBV5-1 combines with J gene TRBJ2-7, with TRBD1 matching 8 bases. There are 16 residues in the CDR3. CDR1 is SGHRS and CDR2 is YFSETQ in the germline V gene. With V trimmed by 1 base and J by 5 bases, 11 bases remained unmatched. The CDR3 coding sequence is TGCGCCAGCAGCTTGAGGTTTCCGGGGACAGGCGACGAGCAGTACTTC. This encodes CASSLRFPGTGDEQYF.

The chain joins TRBV7-6 to TRBJ2-7; no firm D call. The germline gives CDR1 SGHVS, CDR2 FNYEAQ. The CDR3 runs 14 residues. The V end was cut by 1 base, the J end by 2 bases, with 9 bases between. The CDR3 loop reads CASSLDLDTYEQYF. The DNA for the CDR3 is TGTGCCAGCAGCTTAGATCTTGACACCTACGAGCAGTACTTC.

The rearrangement links TRBV27 to TRBJ1-4; TRBD1 agrees at 7 bases. The V gene's germline CDR1 is MNHEY and CDR2 SMNVEV (reference sequence). This CDR3 is 16 amino acids long. V gave up 4 bases and J gave up 1 base; unmatched junction bases: 6. The CDR3 loop reads CASSSVRGLTNEKLFF. In nucleotides, the CDR3 is TGTGCCAGCAGTTCGGTTAGGGGGCTAACTAATGAAAAACTGTTTTTT.

V gene TRBV7-2 combines with J gene TRBJ2-3, with D maybe TRBD2 (5 bases). The CDR3 length is 14 residues. CDR1 is SGHTA, CDR2 FQGNSA, per germline. The V and J ends lost 5 bases and 9 bases respectively, with 18 bases between them. DNA of the CDR3: TGTGCCAGCAGCCAACGGACCACTAGGGAAACGCAGTATTTT. Translation gives CASSQRTTRETQYF. Filled out from reference TRBV7-2 and TRBJ2-3, the complete variable domain reads GAGVSQSPSNKVTEKGKDVELRCDPISGHTALYWYRQSLGQGLEFLIYFQGNSAPDKSGLPSDRFSAERTGGSVSTLTIQRTQQEDSAVYLCASSQRTTRETQYFGPGTRLTVL.

The gene calls are TRBV6-6 and TRBJ1-5; 9 nucleotides align to TRBD1. J lost 4 bases, V lost 4 bases, and 5 bases had no gene match. CDR3 length equals 15 residues. The germline gives CDR1 MNHNY, CDR2 SVGAGI (reference sequence). CDR3 DNA: TGTGCCAGCAGTTCCGCCGGGACAGGGAATCAGCCCCAGCATTTT. Translating gives CASSSAGTGNQPQHF.

The chain carries TRBV5-5 and TRBJ2-7, with unresolved D. Trimming took off 3 bases at V and 0 bases at J, with 13 bases between the two ends. In germline, CDR1 is SGHKS, CDR2 YYEKEE (reference sequence). The CDR3 is 15 amino acids. CDR3 region: CASSSQVSGSYEQYF. The CDR3, as DNA: TGTGCCAGCAGCTCTCAGGTCTCCGGCTCCTACGAGCAGTACTTC.

CDR3 sequence: CASSLASDSPSWEQYF. The CDR3 DNA is TGTGCCAGCAGCTTGGCCTCCGACAGCCCTTCTTGGGAGCAGTACTTC. The genes are TRBV5-4 and TRBJ2-7, with TRBD1 as a possible D gene (5 bases). V was pared by 0 bases and J by 7 bases, with 20 bases between. CDR1 is SGHNT, CDR2 YYREEE, per germline (reference sequence). The CDR3 totals 16 residues.

This clone has only one observation. At one end, the junction sequence differs from germline, possibly due to a read error. The gene calls are TRBV28 and TRBJ2-5; a weak D match, TRBD2 (6 bases). The CDR3 sequence is 15 residues long. CDR1 is MDHEN, CDR2 SYDVKM, per germline. The CDR3 region is CASSPIAVRQATQYF. In DNA, the CDR3 is TGTGCCAGCAGTCCCATAGCGGTCAGGCAAGCGACCCAGTACTTC.

The chain has TRBV30 and TRBJ2-3, with TRBD2 as a possible D gene (5 bases). V was pared by 0 bases and J by 4 bases, with 14 bases between. The length of the CDR3 is 15 residues. Germline CDR1 is GTSNPN and CDR2 is SVGIG (reference sequence). The CDR3 protein is CAWSVGGLVSDTQYF. Written as DNA, the CDR3 is TGTGCCTGGAGTGTAGGCGGGTTGGTCTCAGATACGCAGTATTTT.

The gene calls are TRBV7-2 and TRBJ2-7; TRBD2 agrees at 9 bases. The CDR3 spans 16 residues. J was trimmed by 0 bases and V by 2 bases; bases with no gene match: 5. CDR1 is SGHTA, CDR2 FQGNSA, per germline. The DNA of the CDR3 is TGTGCCAGCAGCTTATACACTAGCGGGCCCTCCTACGAGCAGTACTTC. Amino acids: CASSLYTSGPSYEQYF.

This rearrangement joins TRBV7-3 to TRBJ2-7; TRBD2 agrees at 13 bases. Germline assignment: CDR1 SGHTA and CDR2 FQGTGA. The CDR3 length is 21 residues. V gave up 5 bases and J gave up 0 bases; unmatched junction bases: 19. The CDR3: CASSSTDPGTSGTTTSYEQYF. The DNA for the CDR3 is TGTGCCAGCAGCAGTACTGACCCTGGGACTAGCGGGACCACTACCTCCTACGAGCAGTACTTC.

In its sample, this clone was seen a few times. The V and J genes are TRBV30 and TRBJ2-7, with D perhaps matching TRBD1 (5 bases). The germline V gene has CDR1 GTSNPN and CDR2 SVGIG (reference sequence). The CDR3 runs 12 residues. V lost 5 bases and J lost 2, with 10 bases in between. CDR3 nucleotide sequence: TGTGCCTGGGAAGTGGGGCCCTACGAGCAGTACTTC. Amino acid sequence: CAWEVGPYEQYF. The full variable domain, in which reference TRBV30 and TRBJ2-7 provide the parts outside the CDR3, is SQTIHQWPATLVQPVGSPLSLECTVEGTSNPNLYWYRQAAGRGLQLLFYSVGIGQISSEVPQNLSASRPQDRQFILSSKKLLLSDSGFYLCAWEVGPYEQYFGPGTRLTVT.

The chain combines TRBV10-3 with TRBJ2-3; TRBD1 is a possible D gene (5 bases). This CDR3 is built from 18 residues. Trimming took off 4 bases at V and 0 bases at J, with 20 bases between the two ends. Germline CDR1 ENHRY, CDR2 SYGVKD. CDR3 loop: CAISGPMGQIISTDTQYF. The CDR3 bases are TGTGCCATCAGTGGACCAATGGGGCAGATAATTAGCACAGATACGCAGTATTTT.

The gene calls are TRBV19 and TRBJ1-6; D gene ambiguous. Germline CDR1 is LNHDA and CDR2 is SQIVND (reference sequence). The CDR3 totals 12 residues. The V and J ends lost 5 bases and 7 bases respectively, with 6 bases between them. In nucleotides, the CDR3 is TGTGCCAGTAGTCCCAGGAATTCACCCCTCCACTTT. It specifies CASSPRNSPLHF.

This chain uses TRBV12-3 or TRBV12-4 with TRBJ1-2; a possible D gene is TRBD1 (6 bases). The CDR3 has 13 residues. The V end lost 6 bases, the J end lost 2 bases, and 10 bases lay between the germline ends. CDR3 residues: CASSRTVNYGYTF. CDR3 in DNA: TGTGCCAGCAGCCGGACAGTCAACTATGGCTACACCTTC.

CDR3 sequence reads: CASSPRKQGWYEQYF. As DNA, the CDR3 is TGTGCCAGTAGTCCGCGCAAACAGGGGTGGTACGAGCAGTACTTC. The chain has TRBV19 and TRBJ2-7, with 7 nucleotides matching TRBD1. J was trimmed by 4 bases and V by 5 bases; bases with no gene match: 11. This CDR3 contains 15 residues. Germline loops: CDR1 LNHDA, CDR2 SQIVND (reference sequence).

The chain couples TRBV10-3 to TRBJ2-7, with D possibly matching TRBD2 (6 bases). From germline, CDR1 is ENHRY and CDR2 SYGVKD. This CDR3 is 13 amino acids long. The V and J ends lost 5 bases and 7 bases respectively, with 15 bases between them. The CDR3, as DNA: TGTGCCATCAGTCGGGGGACGGCTAGGGAGCAGTACTTC. The encoded protein is CAISRGTAREQYF.

This chain joins TRBV10-3 and TRBJ1-2; TRBD1 agrees at 7 bases. V gave up 4 bases and J gave up 4 bases; unmatched junction bases: 9. From germline, CDR1 is ENHRY and CDR2 SYGVKD. The CDR3 consists of 15 residues. CDR3 DNA: TGTGCCATCAGTGGGGGAGCAGGGGGGAGCTATGGCTACACCTTC. Translation gives CAISGGAGGSYGYTF.

The chain recombines TRBV28 with TRBJ2-4, with a tentative D call TRBD1 (6 bases). V was clipped by 4 bases and J by 6 bases, with 19 bases between them. CDR3 length: 16 residues. Germline V gene sequence: CDR1 MDHEN, CDR2 SYDVKM. CDR3 sequence reads: CASSSSGTSNRNIQYF. DNA of the CDR3: TGTGCCAGCAGTTCTTCCGGGACATCTAATAGAAACATTCAGTACTTC.

This sequence joins TRBV4-3 and TRBJ1-3; D is perhaps TRBD1 (6 bases). This CDR3 is 20 amino acids long. Per the germline V gene, CDR1 is LGHNA and CDR2 is YSLEER. Between the trimmed V and J ends, which lost 0 bases and 0 bases, there was a span of 21 bases. The CDR3: CASSQDLVRGAGYSGNTIYF. CDR3 bases: TGCGCCAGCAGCCAAGATCTTGTTCGGGGGGCGGGGTACTCTGGAAACACCATATATTTT.

J is TRBJ1-5 and V is TRBV7-9, with no clear D. Looked up from germline, CDR1 is SEHNR and CDR2 is FQNEAQ (reference sequence). V was pared by 1 base and J by 0 bases, with 16 bases between. The CDR3 is 18 amino acids. CDR3 nucleotide sequence: TGTGCCAGCAGCTTAGTCATGACGGGAGTCTATAGCAATCAGCCCCAGCATTTT. Its protein is CASSLVMTGVYSNQPQHF.

This sequence joins TRBV28 and TRBJ1-4; 9 positions match TRBD1. The ends lost 7 bases at V and 3 bases at J; junction bases unmatched: 18. Germline-derived CDR1 and CDR2 are MDHEN and SYDVKM. The CDR3 is 19 residues long. In DNA form, the CDR3 reads TGTGCCAGCAAAATTATTGGGGGGACAGGGTCAGCTTCTAATGAAAAACTGTTTTTT. Protein: CASKIIGGTGSASNEKLFF.

DNA of the CDR3: TGTGCCAGCTCACCGGGACTAGCTAAGGTCAATGAGCAGTTCTTC. It yields the protein CASSPGLAKVNEQFF. The chain has TRBV18 and TRBJ2-1, with 9 positions matching TRBD2. V trimming: 3 bases; J trimming: 6 bases; junction bases outside the gene matches: 6. In germline, CDR1 is KGHSH, CDR2 LQKENI. This CDR3 spans 15 amino acids.

This clone was recorded a few times. The gene calls are TRBV4-2 and TRBJ1-5, with D unclear. Germline V gene data show CDR1 as LGHNA and CDR2 as YNFKEQ. V was shortened by 8 bases and J by 3 bases, with 8 bases between the two germline ends. The CDR3 length is 12 residues. In DNA, the CDR3 is TGTGCCAGCGGGGAGCCCAATCAGCCCCAGCATTTT. This sequence encodes CASGEPNQPQHF.

The count of this clone is one. The chain recombines TRBV4-2 with TRBJ2-7; perhaps TRBD2 as D (5 bases). From germline, CDR1 is LGHNA and CDR2 YNFKEQ. V lost 3 bases to trimming and J lost 3 bases, with 15 bases between them. The CDR3 contains 15 residues. CDR3 sequence: CASSQATGSVYEQYF. The CDR3 region has the DNA TGTGCCAGCAGCCAGGCTACGGGAAGTGTCTACGAGCAGTACTTC.

V usage is TRBV7-3 and J usage is TRBJ2-7, with 7 bases aligning to TRBD1. V gave up 3 bases and J gave up 7 bases; unmatched junction bases: 3. CDR1 and CDR2 from the germline V gene are SGHTA and FQGTGA. The length of the CDR3 is 12 residues. The CDR3 DNA reads TGTGCCAGCAGCTTGACAGGGAAGGAGCAGTACTTC. Encoded protein: CASSLTGKEQYF.

This chain joins TRBV11-3 and TRBJ2-5, with TRBD2 identical over 7 bases. The CDR3 sequence is 14 residues long. Germline V gives CDR1 SGHNT, CDR2 YENEEA. V shed 5 bases and J 5 bases; nucleotides not matched to a gene: 8. In DNA, the CDR3 is TGTGCCAGCAGCGTACGAACTAGCGCCGAGACCCAGTACTTC. Protein: CASSVRTSAETQYF.

The table lists this clone with a count of one. The chain is built from TRBV4-3 and TRBJ2-7; no clear D. V lost 0 bases and J 3 bases, leaving 9 bases between the germline ends. Germline V gives CDR1 LGHNA, CDR2 YSLEER. This CDR3 contains 14 residues. CDR3 DNA sequence: TGCGCCAGCAGCCAAGATCACAGAGACTACGAGCAGTACTTC. Protein product: CASSQDHRDYEQYF.

V and J are TRBV11-3 and TRBJ2-4, with D possibly matching TRBD2 (5 bases). Deletions cut 5 bases from V and 1 base from J, with 9 bases between. Looked up from germline, CDR1 is SGHNT and CDR2 is YENEEA. This CDR3 spans 14 amino acids. The CDR3 loop is CASSGSRAKNIQYF. DNA for the CDR3: TGTGCCAGCAGCGGGAGCCGGGCCAAAAACATTCAGTACTTC.